These T cell receptor beta chains were read from a single sample in a study of graft-versus-host responses after intestinal transplantation. Some clones are missing from TCRdb's copy, which holds only in-frame ones; the method was immunoSEQ multiplex PCR. The table has roughly 9,400 clones, about 32% seen once. The material sequenced was alloreactive CD4+ T cells from a mixed lymphocyte reaction culture, taken before intestinal transplant. The receptors derive from a human patient who received an intestinal transplant. CDR3s include the opening cysteine and the closing phenylalanine or tryptophan. The D gene is left open where the match is weak. Clone size is shown for a subset of rows, as once, few, many or a class of expanded clone.

V	size	D	J	DNA	CDR3
TRBV15	medium-sized	NA	TRBJ1-1	TGTGCCACCAGCAGAGATTCGGGTTATGAAGCTTTCTTT	CATSRDSGYEAFF
TRBV2	few	TRBD2	TRBJ2-2	TGTGCCAGCAGTGTCGCGGGACTAGCGGTCACCGGGGAGCTGTTTTTT	CASSVAGLAVTGELFF
TRBV18	NA	TRBD1	TRBJ2-2	TGTGCCAGCTCACCACTTAGACAGGGTGGAACCGGGGAGCTGTTTTTT	CASSPLRQGGTGELFF
TRBV4-2	medium-sized	TRBD2	TRBJ2-7	TGTGCCAGCAGCGCGACTAGCCTGGGCGAGCAGTACTTC	CASSATSLGEQYF
TRBV7-3	few	TRBD1	TRBJ2-2	TGTGCCAGCAGCCCCAACAGGGGGGCCGGGGAGCTGTTTTTT	CASSPNRGAGELFF
TRBV29-1	NA	NA	TRBJ2-5	TGCAGCGTCGCTTGGGACTCCCAAGAGACCCAGTACTTC	CSVAWDSQETQYF
TRBV6-5	few	TRBD2	TRBJ2-7	TGTGCCAGCACCCGGACTAGCGGGAGTATTTACGAGCAGTACTTC	CASTRTSGSIYEQYF
TRBV11-2	few	NA	TRBJ2-1	TGTGCCAGCAGCCGGAACCTAGCGATTACCTACAATGAGCAGTTCTTC	CASSRNLAITYNEQFF
TRBV5-4	NA	TRBD2	TRBJ2-7	TGTGCCAGCAGCTTGTCGGCTAGCGGGGCAGGCGAGCAGTACTTC	CASSLSASGAGEQYF
TRBV14	NA	NA	TRBJ2-1	TGTGCCAGCAGCCAGGGGGGGCCGCACAATGAGCAGTTCTTC	CASSQGGPHNEQFF
TRBV27	NA	NA	TRBJ1-5	TGTGCCAGCAGTTTATCTCCCGATCAGCCCCAGCATTTT	CASSLSPDQPQHF
TRBV28	NA	NA	TRBJ2-1	TGTGCCAGCCTGAGGGCCGGTAACAATGAGCAGTTCTTC	CASLRAGNNEQFF
TRBV5-1	few	NA	TRBJ2-5	TGCGCCAGCAGTAATAGCGTCGAGACCCAGTACTTC	CASSNSVETQYF
TRBV27	NA	TRBD2	TRBJ2-3	TGTGCCAGCAGTTTATCGAGGGTAGGACTAGCGGGAGATCCAGATACGCAGTATTTT	CASSLSRVGLAGDPDTQYF
TRBV6-5	NA	TRBD2	TRBJ2-7	TGTGCCAGCAGGGGGCGGGGGGCCTTGTCCTACGAGCAGTACTTC	CASRGRGALSYEQYF
TRBV4-1	NA	TRBD2	TRBJ2-1	TGCGCCAGCAGCCGAAAGACTAGCAGCTCCTACAATGAGCAGTTCTTC	CASSRKTSSSYNEQFF
TRBV6-5	large	NA	TRBJ1-5	TGTGCCAGCAGTTACTCGGGGCGGGAGGGGCAGCCCCAGCATTTT	CASSYSGREGQPQHF
TRBV28	NA	NA	TRBJ1-2	TGTGCCAGCAGTTTACTTGAGTCCGGTGGCTACACCTTC	CASSLLESGGYTF
TRBV10-3	few	NA	TRBJ2-7	TGTGCCATCAGTGAGACAGGGCTTAGCTCCTACGAGCAGTACTTC	CAISETGLSSYEQYF
TRBV4-1	NA	NA	TRBJ1-4	TGCGCCAGCAGCCAAGCTGGGCGCCCTAATGAAAAACTGTTTTTT	CASSQAGRPNEKLFF
TRBV18	few	NA	TRBJ2-4	TGTGCCAGCTCACTTCTTCAGGAAAACATTCAGTACTTC	CASSLLQENIQYF
TRBV7-6	few	TRBD2	TRBJ2-1	TGTGCCAGCAGCCCCGGGGGGTACAATGAGCAGTTCTTC	CASSPGGYNEQFF
TRBV6-5	medium-sized	TRBD2	TRBJ2-2	TGTGCCAGCAGTTACTCGACTAGCGGGAGAGCCGGGGAGCTGTTTTTT	CASSYSTSGRAGELFF
TRBV7-9	medium-sized	NA	TRBJ2-7	TGTGCCAGCAGCCTATTAAGCGAGCAGTACTTC	CASSLLSEQYF
TRBV7-9	medium-sized	NA	TRBJ2-7	TGTGCCAGCGGCGCAGGGTTAACCTACGAGCAGTACTTC	CASGAGLTYEQYF
TRBV5-1	NA	TRBD2	TRBJ2-5	TGCGCCAGCAGCTTGGGGACTAGCGGGGGGGCCTACCCGCAAGAGACCCAGTACTTC	CASSLGTSGGAYPQETQYF
TRBV2	NA	NA	TRBJ2-1	TGTGCCAGCAGTGAAAATGGGGGGGCGAATGAGCAGTTCTTC	CASSENGGANEQFF
TRBV2	NA	NA	TRBJ1-1	TGTGCCAGCAGCAGGGATCAGGGGCCGAACACTGAAGCTTTCTTT	CASSRDQGPNTEAFF
TRBV4-1	NA	NA	TRBJ2-5	TGCGCCAGCAGCCAAGGTCCCAGGGGTTCGATAGAGACCCAGTACTTC	CASSQGPRGSIETQYF
TRBV10-2	few	NA	TRBJ1-2	TGCGCCAGCAGCTCAGGGTTAGGAGGCTACACCTTC	CASSSGLGGYTF
TRBV5-1	few	NA	TRBJ2-6	TGCGCCAGCAGCTTGGCCAAGGAGAGCTCTGGGGCCAACGTCCTGACTTTC	CASSLAKESSGANVLTF
TRBV30	medium-sized	TRBD1	TRBJ2-7	TGTGCCTGGAGTGGGAGGCAGGGGGCCTTGGACTACGAGCAGTACTTC	CAWSGRQGALDYEQYF
TRBV29-1	NA	NA	TRBJ1-2	TGCAGCGTTGTACAGGGCGCTAACTATGGCTACACCTTC	CSVVQGANYGYTF
TRBV18	few	NA	TRBJ1-1	TGTGCCAGCTCACCTCGGACTCTTGAAGCTTTCTTT	CASSPRTLEAFF
TRBV19	medium-sized	NA	TRBJ1-4	TGTGCCAGTAGTAAGGGGGAAGCAACTAATGAAAAACTGTTTTTT	CASSKGEATNEKLFF
TRBV7-2	NA	NA	TRBJ2-7	TGTGCCAGCAGCTTAGCGCAGTGGACTAACTCCTACGAGCAGTACTTC	CASSLAQWTNSYEQYF
TRBV6-1	NA	NA	TRBJ1-5	TGTGCCAGCAAGAGAGGCAATCAGCCCCAGCATTTT	CASKRGNQPQHF
TRBV6-6	few	TRBD1	TRBJ1-2	TGTGCCAGCAGTCACAGGGGGGGTAACTATGGCTACACCTTC	CASSHRGGNYGYTF
TRBV11-2	medium-sized	NA	TRBJ2-3	TGTGCCAGCAGCTTAGACAGGGGAGATACGCAGTATTTT	CASSLDRGDTQYF
TRBV11-3	NA	TRBD1	TRBJ2-1	TGTGCCAGCAGCCCCGACAGGGGAACCTACAATGAGCAGTTCTTC	CASSPDRGTYNEQFF